These 18 T cell receptor beta chains originate from one sample sequenced in a study of CD8 T cells in Susac syndrome. Random-hexamer reverse transcription was applied to roughly 0.5 to 1 ug RNA. TCRdb re-called the immunoSEQ multiplex PCR reads with MiXCR, one entry per CDR3 protein. Found here are about 160,000 distinct CDR3 sequences, around 92% of them singletons; the top ten hold approximately 0.073%. Sequenced: CD4+ T cells from PBMCs. All receptors come from a human donor in good health.

This clonotype was counted a single time. The rearrangement links TRBV28 to TRBJ2-7, with 8 bases fitting TRBD1. J gave up 5 bases and V 4 bases, and 10 bases lay outside the gene matches. Germline V lookup: CDR1 MDHEN, CDR2 SYDVKM. The CDR3 has 15 residues. CDR3 in DNA: TGTGCCAGCAGTTCTCAGGACAGGGATGGTCACGAGCAGTACTTC. It is translated as CASSSQDRDGHEQYF.

The gene calls are TRBV10-1 and TRBJ2-2; the match to TRBD2 covers 11 bases. This CDR3 region has 16 residues. Unmatched junction bases numbered 9, after V lost 6 bases and J lost 6 bases. Germline CDR1 is WNHNN and CDR2 is SYGVQD (reference sequence). The CDR3 sequence is CASRETSGSSAGELFF. CDR3 bases: TGCGCCAGCAGGGAAACTAGCGGGAGCAGCGCCGGGGAGCTGTTTTTT.

The V call is TRBV7-2, the J call TRBJ1-1; the match to TRBD1 covers 8 bases. The CDR3 has 15 residues. Looked up from germline, CDR1 is SGHTA and CDR2 is FQGNSA. The V segment lost 1 base and the J segment 5 bases; nucleotides outside the gene matches: 6. CDR3 in amino acids: CASSLVWTGRTEAFF. The CDR3 bases are TGTGCCAGCAGCTTAGTATGGACAGGGCGGACTGAAGCTTTCTTT.

The chain recombines TRBV6-2 or TRBV6-3 with TRBJ1-5; weak D call: TRBD1 (5 bases). The CDR3 contains 12 residues. V lost 4 bases and J 7 bases, leaving 8 bases between the germline ends. Germline V gives CDR1 MNHEY, CDR2 SVGEGT. The CDR3 DNA follows: TGTGCCAGCAGTTTTCAGGGACAGCCCCAGCATTTT. This sequence encodes CASSFQGQPQHF.

This sequence joins TRBV15 and TRBJ2-5, with D unclear. V lost 0 bases and J lost 5, with 4 bases in between. The CDR3 sequence is 12 residues long. From germline, CDR1 is LNHNV and CDR2 YYDKDF (reference sequence). CDR3 nucleotide sequence: TGTGCCACCAGCAGAGATCGCGAGACCCAGTACTTC. Translation: CATSRDRETQYF.

This chain connects TRBV7-9 to TRBJ2-5; tentatively, D is TRBD1 (6 bases). Trimming took 1 base from V and 1 from J, leaving 10 bases between them. CDR3 length: 15 residues. Germline V gene sequence: CDR1 SEHNR, CDR2 FQNEAQ (reference sequence). The CDR3 coding sequence is TGTGCCAGCAGCTTAGGCAGGGGCACCCAAGAGACCCAGTACTTC. Encoded protein: CASSLGRGTQETQYF.

The chain is built from TRBV20-1 and TRBJ2-3; no definite D call. From germline, CDR1 is DFQATT and CDR2 SNEGSKA (reference sequence). Trimming took 2 bases from V and 6 from J, leaving 9 bases between them. The CDR3 has 12 residues. This CDR3 is CSARRRGDTQYF. DNA for the CDR3: TGCAGTGCTAGAAGGCGCGGTGATACGCAGTATTTT.

This clonotype was picked up a small number of times. The genes are TRBV25-1 and TRBJ2-7, with D perhaps matching TRBD1 (5 bases). V gave up 5 bases and J gave up 3 bases, with 11 bases separating them. The CDR3 covers 13 residues. CDR1 is MGHDK and CDR2 is SYGVNS in the germline V gene. As DNA, the CDR3 is TGTGCCAGCAGTCGGCAGGGTAGCTACGAGCAGTACTTC. It encodes CASSRQGSYEQYF.

V gene TRBV2 combines with J gene TRBJ1-1, with D possibly TRBD1 on 5 matching bases. This CDR3 is 14 amino acids long. V was pared by 3 bases and J by 5 bases, with 13 bases between. Per the germline V gene, CDR1 is SNHLY and CDR2 is FYNNEI. This chain's CDR3 is CASSELLQGTEAFF. In nucleotides, the CDR3 is TGTGCCAGCAGTGAGCTCCTCCAGGGAACTGAAGCTTTCTTT.

The chain combines TRBV6-2 or TRBV6-3 with TRBJ1-1, with TRBD1 as a possible D gene (5 bases). There are 13 residues in the CDR3. Germline CDR1 and CDR2: MNHEY and SVGEGT. CDR3 coding DNA: TGTGCGGTGGCAGGGAATATGAACACTGAAGCTTTCTTT. Protein sequence: CAVAGNMNTEAFF.

The chain links TRBV5-1 to TRBJ2-3; no definite D call. From germline, CDR1 is SGHRS and CDR2 YFSETQ. CDR3 size: 12 residues. V lost 4 bases to trimming and J lost 2 bases, with 5 bases between them. The DNA of the CDR3 is TGCGCCAGCAGCAGGAACACAGATACGCAGTATTTT. The encoded protein is CASSRNTDTQYF.

V gene TRBV4-3 combines with J gene TRBJ1-2; weak D call: TRBD1 (5 bases). This CDR3 region has 17 residues. Trimming took 1 base from V and 8 from J, leaving 23 bases between them. The germline V gene has CDR1 LGHNA and CDR2 YSLEER. In nucleotides, the CDR3 is TGCGCCAGCAGCCAAGTCGACCGGCTTCGGGGGAAGGGGGGCTACACCTTC. Its translation: CASSQVDRLRGKGGYTF.

The V and J genes are TRBV30 and TRBJ2-6; 7 nucleotides line up with TRBD1. This CDR3 comprises 17 residues. Germline lookup yields CDR1 GTSNPN and CDR2 SVGIG (reference sequence). V gave up 4 bases and J gave up 4 bases; unmatched junction bases: 13. This CDR3 reads CAWTLWTGKSGANVLTF. The CDR3 DNA sequence: TGTGCCTGGACCCTTTGGACAGGCAAGTCCGGGGCCAACGTCCTGACTTTC.

The chain employs TRBV5-1 and TRBJ1-2; the D gene is possibly TRBD1 (5 bases). CDR1 SGHRS and CDR2 YFSETQ come from the germline V gene. The CDR3 extends over 14 amino acids. Deletions cut 7 bases from V and 0 bases from J, with 13 bases between. CDR3 DNA: TGCGCCAGCCAACCTCAGGGAACTAACTATGGCTACACCTTC. Its protein is CASQPQGTNYGYTF.

This clonotype was picked up one time. V usage is TRBV10-2 and J usage is TRBJ2-7, with no clear D. Trimming shortened V by 5 bases and J by 3 bases, and 11 bases separated the two germline ends. Looked up from germline, CDR1 is WSHSY and CDR2 is SAAADI. The CDR3 has 13 amino acids. The CDR3 loop is CASSHLRGYEQYF. As DNA, the CDR3 is TGCGCCAGCAGTCACCTACGAGGCTACGAGCAGTACTTC.

This chain uses TRBV15 with TRBJ1-1; a weak D match, TRBD1 (6 bases). The CDR3 is made up of 13 amino acids. Germline loops: CDR1 LNHNV, CDR2 YYDKDF (reference sequence). The CDR3 sequence: CATGGQLNTEAFF. CDR3 in DNA: TGTGCTACTGGGGGACAACTGAACACTGAAGCTTTCTTT.

This clonotype showed up just once. V is TRBV12-3 or TRBV12-4 and J is TRBJ1-4, with TRBD1 identical over 8 bases. The CDR3 is 15 amino acids. With V trimmed by 6 bases and J by 6 bases, 9 bases remained unmatched. The CDR3, as DNA: TGTGCCAGCAGAACAAGACAGGGGTGGGATGAAAAACTGTTTTTT. It encodes CASRTRQGWDEKLFF.

The sample holds one count of this clonotype. The chain employs TRBV20-1 and TRBJ1-1; no definite D call. Germline-derived CDR1 and CDR2 are DFQATT and SNEGSKA (reference sequence). V was pared by 1 base and J by 1 base, with 13 bases between. The CDR3 sequence is 15 residues long. CDR3 in amino acids: CSARVWTRGNTEAFF. CDR3 DNA: TGCAGTGCTAGAGTCTGGACCCGAGGGAACACTGAAGCTTTCTTT.